This T cell receptor beta chain was retrieved from a study of blood T cell repertoires in COVID-19. On the study more broadly: From T cells, B-cell-depleted T cells, or PBMCs came the material, which was cDNA or gDNA.

This CDR3 is 13 amino acids long. The germline V gene has CDR1 SGHTA and CDR2 FQGTGA. Trimming removed 4 bases at V and 4 bases at J, with 10 bases between. This table comes from immunoSEQ multiplex PCR, and its TCRdb copy is limited to in-frame clones, with some not included. The profile shows 230,000 or so clones, around 75% of them singletons. The sample was peripheral blood. The J gene is TRBJ1-2, the V gene TRBV7-3; no firm D call. The receptor's source is a human donor in a cohort sampled during active COVID-19. This chain's CDR3 is CASSSGGSYGYTF. CDR3 coding DNA: TGTGCCAGCAGCTCGGGAGGAAGCTATGGCTACACCTTC.